This T cell receptor (beta chain) stems from a study of shared clonotypes between healthy human individuals (dated by TCRdb to the early 2020s). Turning to the overall study: Three men and a couple of women, aged 18 to 49 years, made up the cohort. For each donor, CD4 naive and CD4 memory were each run on three plates, CD8 naive on two plates, and CD8 memory on one plate. To estimate repertoire size and how much clonotypes are shared between individuals, the study performed deep sequencing of blood TCR repertoires from five healthy adults. Different laboratories and diverse techniques were used to prepare libraries and sequence TCR repertoires, to increase sequencing depth and limit assay-specific biases. Leukapheresis yielded between about 0.94 and 9.5 billion PBMCs per donor.

The donors were healthy, HIV-negative adults with no recently reported acute infections or vaccinations. Only Caucasian adults living in Nashville, Tennessee, USA were represented among the donors. CD4+ T cells were enriched by magnetic negative selection; naive cells were then positively selected on CD45RA, and the negative fraction formed the memory subset. After blood collection by leukapheresis, PBMCs were isolated using Ficoll-Histopaque density gradient centrifugation and then cryopreserved in the vapor phase of liquid nitrogen. Purity and quantity of every magnetically sorted T cell population were checked by analytical flow cytometry. Each sorted fraction had its genomic DNA isolated and then quantified by UV absorbance on a Nanodrop 2000c. Using the deep immunoSEQ assay, multiplex PCR amplified TCR CDR3 regions from genomic DNA. For each cell subset, the extracted genomic DNA was distributed evenly across all wells of several immunoSEQ 96-well plates, and each plate served as one replicate. Each replicate PCR for sorted subsets received around 210 ng genomic DNA, equal to roughly 33,000 T cell genomes. Purified libraries were quantified with a Qubit 3.0 fluorometer, sized on a Bioanalyzer 2100, and re-quantified with the KAPA Library Quantification kit. A separate single-read 150-cycle Illumina NextSeq 550 flow cell was used to sequence each immunoSEQ 96-well plate. The authors' analysis ran thus. Because the immunoSEQ output included only junctional sequences and no quality scores, the filtering could not be the same as the filtering used for full-length reads. To assign V/J genes and CDR3, sequences were annotated against IMGT germline references using PyIR, a Python wrapper for IgBLAST v1.9. Reads with weak V/J assignments (E-value above 1e-6), missing CDR3, stop codons, out-of-frame junctions, or ambiguous translated residues were removed. V3J clonotypes were defined by identical inferred V gene, J gene, and CDR3 amino acid sequence. Percentage overlap between repertoires was computed as shared unique clonotypes divided by the size of the smaller repertoire. Richness of each repertoire was evaluated using RTK rarefaction, the Chao1 estimator, and Recon v2.1 estimates of unobserved clonotypes. For all TCRbeta clonotypes obtained by the gDNA method from a few donors, generation probabilities were computed with OLGA. TCRdb re-hosts the immuneACCESS table, in-frame sequences only. Its copies lack some clones; in the studies checked, an unresolved V gene accounts for under half of them, and the cause for the rest is not known. V, J and clone size derive from that table, while D and trimming were established from the DNA sequence. Across this sample there are roughly 2.5 million clones, with roughly 92% seen only once. The ten largest make up roughly 0.13% of the sample.

With regard to this clone: It has no known antigen specificity. No base qualities exist here, and no much larger clone lies one base off it.

Broad study findings and their caveats: Roughly 5% of naive CD4, 3% to 3.5% of naive CD8, around 2.3% of memory CD4, and approximately 0.4% of memory CD8 clonotypes were shared across a few donors. The genetic and exposure-history diversity represented was limited by the small number of donors. Based on pairwise subsampling, the degree of clonotype sharing among donors was expected to be affected by sequencing depth. Higher generation probabilities were observed for clonotypes shared by all four sorted-subset donors than for non-shared clonotypes. Incomplete sequencing was indicated by rarefaction of sorted-subset datasets, despite the large sequencing depth. Sampling was restricted to blood, and TCR repertoires in tissues likely differ from the TCR repertoires found in blood. Larger estimated clonotype richness was generally found for naive subsets than for memory subsets.

V trim: 2 bases; J trim: 3 bases; unmatched bases: 6. There are 16 amino acids in the CDR3, from cysteine to phenylalanine inclusive. Here the CDR3 DNA is all that survives: 48 bases in frame from base 1. CDR1 SGHTA and CDR2 FQGTGA were looked up in the germline V gene. Sequenced: naive CD4+ T cells sorted from blood. The sample's cell subset or site, from its label and the paper: CD45RA+ positively selected. This TCR was recovered from a man in his late teens or twenties in good health. Recombination linked TRBV7-3 to TRBJ2-3, with TRBD2 identical over 9 junction bases. CDR3 region: CASSLSPSGVTDTQYF. The bases read TGTGCCAGCAGCTTATCCCCTAGCGGGGTAACAGATACGCAGTATTTT.